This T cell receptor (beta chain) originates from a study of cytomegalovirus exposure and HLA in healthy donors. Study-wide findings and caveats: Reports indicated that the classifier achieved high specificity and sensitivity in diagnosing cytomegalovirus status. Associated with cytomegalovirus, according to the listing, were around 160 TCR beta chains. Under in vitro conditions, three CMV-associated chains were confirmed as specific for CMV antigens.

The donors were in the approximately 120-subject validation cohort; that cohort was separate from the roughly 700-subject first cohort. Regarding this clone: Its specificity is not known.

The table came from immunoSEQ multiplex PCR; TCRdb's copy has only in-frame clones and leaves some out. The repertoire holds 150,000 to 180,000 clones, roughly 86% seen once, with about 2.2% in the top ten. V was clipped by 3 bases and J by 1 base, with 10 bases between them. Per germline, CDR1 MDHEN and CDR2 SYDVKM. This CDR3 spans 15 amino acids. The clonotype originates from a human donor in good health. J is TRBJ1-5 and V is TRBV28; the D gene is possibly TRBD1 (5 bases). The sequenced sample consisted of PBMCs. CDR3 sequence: CASSFVRGSNQPQHF. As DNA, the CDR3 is TGTGCCAGCAGTTTCGTAAGGGGAAGCAATCAGCCCCAGCATTTT.